One and the same sample provided the 4 T cell receptor beta chains below, sequenced in a study of blood T cell repertoires in COVID-19 (dated by TCRdb to the early 2020s). Receptor libraries were prepared by the immunoSEQ multiplex PCR assay. Drawn from immuneACCESS, this table holds only the in-frame rearrangements with V and J called that TCRdb kept. Clones are partly lost; checked studies trace under half to an unresolved V gene and leave the rest unexplained. A total of roughly 41,000 clones appear in this sample, 85% of them only once. Around 5% of the sample belongs to the ten largest clones. The sequenced sample consisted of peripheral blood. The origin of the receptors is a man in his fifties with active COVID-19.

This clone was recorded only once. This chain uses TRBV11-2 with TRBJ2-3; weak D call: TRBD1 (6 bases). The V gene's germline CDR1 is SGHAT and CDR2 FQNNGV. Trimming stripped 2 bases from V and 1 base from J, with 10 bases between. The CDR3 has 15 residues. CDR3 region: CASSLQGPRTDTQYF. CDR3 nucleotides: TGTGCCAGCAGCTTACAGGGGCCCCGCACAGATACGCAGTATTTT.

In this sample, this clone is medium-sized. Other DNA sequences of this sample code for an identical CDR3. The rearrangement links TRBV6-4 to TRBJ1-5, with D perhaps matching TRBD1 (5 bases). The CDR3 is 16 residues long. The germline V and J ends were trimmed by 2 bases and 5 bases, with 16 bases remaining between them. Germline values: CDR1 MRHNA, CDR2 SNTAGT. Here the CDR3 reads CASSDQAGVGDQPQHF. The CDR3 DNA reads TGTGCCAGCAGTGACCAAGCGGGGGTCGGGGATCAGCCCCAGCATTTT.

The chain joins TRBV27 to TRBJ2-2, with D perhaps TRBD2 (5 bases). Between the trimmed V and J ends, which lost 6 bases and 3 bases, there was a span of 11 bases. Germline CDR1 and CDR2: MNHEY and SMNVEV (reference sequence). The CDR3 sequence is 14 residues long. CDR3 loop: CASRVAGDTGELFF. Written as DNA, the CDR3 is TGTGCCAGCAGAGTCGCGGGTGACACCGGGGAGCTGTTTTTT.

The J gene is TRBJ1-6, the V gene TRBV6-5; a weak D match, TRBD1 (5 bases). The germline V gene has CDR1 MNHEY and CDR2 SVGAGI. CDR3 length: 16 amino acids. Trimming left V 0 bases short and J 9 bases short, with 15 bases between. The DNA of the CDR3 is TGTGCCAGCAGTTACTCGAGACACCCAAGGGGTTCACCCCTCCACTTT. It is translated as CASSYSRHPRGSPLHF.